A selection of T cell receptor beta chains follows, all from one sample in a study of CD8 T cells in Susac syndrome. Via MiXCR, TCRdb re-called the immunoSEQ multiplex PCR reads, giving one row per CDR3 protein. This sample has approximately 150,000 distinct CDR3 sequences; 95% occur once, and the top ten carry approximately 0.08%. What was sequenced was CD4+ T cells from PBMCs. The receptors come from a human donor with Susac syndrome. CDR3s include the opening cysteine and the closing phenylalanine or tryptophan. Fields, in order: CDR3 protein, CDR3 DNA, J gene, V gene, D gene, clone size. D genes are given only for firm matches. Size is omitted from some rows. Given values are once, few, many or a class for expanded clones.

CASSYGQAAYEQYF TGCGCCAGCAGCTACGGACAGGCGGCCTACGAGCAGTACTTC TRBJ2-7 TRBV5-1 TRBD1 NA
CAARETGTSGRSNEQFF TGTGCCGCACGCGAAACCGGGACTAGCGGGAGGTCCAATGAGCAGTTCTTC TRBJ2-1 TRBV7-9 TRBD2 NA
CSVAGGTYEQYF TGCAGCGTAGCAGGGGGGACCTACGAGCAGTACTTC TRBJ2-7 TRBV29-1 NA NA
CATSDPGTGSSEQYF TGTGCCACCAGTGATCCCGGGACAGGGTCTTCCGAGCAGTACTTC TRBJ2-7 TRBV24-1 TRBD1 NA
CSAGLSSYNEQFF TGCAGTGCTGGGCTGAGCTCCTACAATGAGCAGTTCTTC TRBJ2-1 TRBV20-1 NA NA
CSVPQWPGGPETQYF TGCAGCGTCCCCCAGTGGCCGGGAGGGCCGGAGACCCAGTACTTC TRBJ2-5 TRBV29-1 TRBD2 NA
CASSLIQGHEQYF TGCGCCAGCAGCTTGATCCAGGGGCACGAGCAGTACTTC TRBJ2-7 TRBV5-1 NA NA
CASSHYNEQFF TGCGCCAGCAGCCACTACAATGAGCAGTTCTTC TRBJ2-1 TRBV4-1 NA NA
CASIQGYPYEQYF TGTGCCAGCATCCAGGGCTACCCTTACGAGCAGTACTTC TRBJ2-7 TRBV28 NA once
CASSQVGGQPQHF TGCGCCAGCAGCCAAGTGGGAGGACAGCCCCAGCATTTT TRBJ1-5 TRBV4-1 NA NA
CASSYSSQKNTEAFF TGTGCCAGCAGTTACTCGAGTCAGAAGAACACTGAAGCTTTCTTT TRBJ1-1 TRBV6-5 NA NA
CAWARGGLKPQHF TGTGCCTGGGCCCGAGGGGGCTTGAAGCCCCAGCATTTT TRBJ1-5 TRBV30 TRBD1 NA
CASSPGLAADTQYF TGTGCCAGCAGTCCCGGACTAGCGGCCGATACGCAGTATTTT TRBJ2-3 TRBV27 TRBD2 NA
CASTHEALYNEQFF TGTGCCAGCACCCATGAGGCCCTATACAATGAGCAGTTCTTC TRBJ2-1 TRBV12-3/TRBV12-4 NA NA
CASSHRTETQYF TGCGCCAGCAGCCACAGGACGGAGACCCAGTACTTC TRBJ2-5 TRBV5-1 NA NA
CASSIGQNEPQHF TGCGCCAGCAGCATAGGACAGAACGAGCCCCAGCATTTT TRBJ1-5 TRBV5-1 NA NA
CATRSSNQPQHF TGTGCCACCAGGAGCAGCAATCAGCCCCAGCATTTT TRBJ1-5 TRBV12-3/TRBV12-4 NA NA
CASSFDRSYNEQFF TGTGCCAGCTCCTTCGACAGGTCCTACAATGAGCAGTTCTTC TRBJ2-1 TRBV18 NA once
CSTPRGGEQYF TGCAGTACCCCTCGGGGGGGCGAGCAGTACTTC TRBJ2-7 TRBV20-1 TRBD2 once
CATSRDRRETQYF TGTGCCACCAGCAGAGATAGGAGGGAGACCCAGTACTTC TRBJ2-5 TRBV15 NA NA
CASSAIQGIDGYTF TGTGCCAGCAGTGCAATACAGGGAATTGATGGCTACACCTTC TRBJ1-2 TRBV2 NA NA
CASSFGFQPQHF TGTGCCAGCAGTTTCGGGTTCCAGCCCCAGCATTTT TRBJ1-5 TRBV28 NA NA
CSAVGVVETQYF TGCAGTGCTGTTGGGGTTGTAGAGACCCAGTACTTC TRBJ2-5 TRBV20-1 NA NA
CASSTGTANSPLHF TGTGCCAGCAGTACCGGGACAGCGAATTCACCCCTCCACTTT TRBJ1-6 TRBV2 TRBD1 NA
CASSSLAGLGNEQFF TGTGCCAGCAGTTCCCTAGCGGGGCTCGGCAATGAGCAGTTCTTC TRBJ2-1 TRBV12-3/TRBV12-4 TRBD2 NA
CASSGEGNQPQHF TGTGCCAGCAGTGGGGAGGGCAATCAGCCCCAGCATTTT TRBJ1-5 TRBV25-1 NA NA
CSATGMVSEQYF TGCAGTGCAACCGGAATGGTCTCCGAGCAGTACTTC TRBJ2-7 TRBV20-1 NA NA
CASRGLSPSWAPHEQYF TGTGCCAGCAGGGGCCTCAGTCCCTCCTGGGCCCCCCACGAGCAGTACTTC TRBJ2-7 TRBV25-1 NA NA
CASSQVMGVDQPQHF TGCGCCAGCAGCCAAGTTATGGGGGTGGATCAGCCCCAGCATTTT TRBJ1-5 TRBV4-1 NA NA
CSVEVSHGRDTQYF TGCAGCGTCGAGGTGTCCCATGGCCGAGATACGCAGTATTTT TRBJ2-3 TRBV29-1 NA once
CASSFLTGGNTEAFF TGTGCCAGCAGCTTTCTAACGGGAGGGAACACTGAAGCTTTCTTT TRBJ1-1 TRBV7-9 NA NA
CASSLETLGNQPQHF TGTGCCAGCAGTTTAGAGACCCTGGGCAATCAGCCCCAGCATTTT TRBJ1-5 TRBV12-3/TRBV12-4 NA NA
CATTPFYGYTF TGTGCCACCACTCCGTTCTATGGCTACACCTTC TRBJ1-2 TRBV12-3/TRBV12-4 NA NA
CASSLVAGDFSGELFF TGCGCCAGCAGCTTGGTCGCGGGAGACTTTTCCGGGGAGCTGTTTTTT TRBJ2-2 TRBV5-1 TRBD2 NA
CASSPPWTSGGTDTQYF TGTGCCAGCAGCCCCCCTTGGACTAGCGGAGGCACAGATACGCAGTATTTT TRBJ2-3 TRBV9 TRBD2 NA
CSAYGGTSSYEQYF TGCAGCGCCTACGGGGGGACCAGCTCCTACGAGCAGTACTTC TRBJ2-7 TRBV29-1 TRBD2 NA
CASSLGGDPLYNEQFF TGTGCCAGCAGCTTGGGCGGGGACCCTTTGTACAATGAGCAGTTCTTC TRBJ2-1 TRBV5-4 NA NA
CASSPQTRDRLAKNIQYF TGTGCCAGCAGCCCTCAAACTCGGGACAGGCTAGCCAAAAACATTCAGTACTTC TRBJ2-4 TRBV7-9 TRBD1 NA
CASSIDRQYGYTF TGTGCCAGCAGCATCGACAGGCAATATGGCTACACCTTC TRBJ1-2 TRBV2 NA NA
CASKTSGYNEQFF TGTGCCAGCAAGACTAGCGGGTATAATGAGCAGTTCTTC TRBJ2-1 TRBV28 TRBD2 NA
CASMGMNEQYF TGTGCCAGCATGGGGATGAACGAGCAGTACTTC TRBJ2-7 TRBV3-1 NA NA
CASSHGLAEDTQYF TGTGCCAGCAGCCACGGACTAGCAGAGGATACGCAGTATTTT TRBJ2-3 TRBV11-3 TRBD2 NA
CASTGTVQETQYF TGTGCCAGCACCGGGACAGTCCAAGAGACCCAGTACTTC TRBJ2-5 TRBV2 TRBD1 NA
CASSLGPGQETQYF TGTGCCAGCAGCTTAGGCCCCGGCCAAGAGACCCAGTACTTC TRBJ2-5 TRBV7-3 NA NA
CASSRLGLAGGEQYF TGTGCCAGCAGTCGCCTTGGGCTAGCGGGAGGCGAGCAGTACTTC TRBJ2-7 TRBV6-2/TRBV6-3 TRBD2 NA
CASSLTRRTGKQPQHF TGTGCCAGCAGTTTAACCCGGCGGACAGGGAAGCAGCCCCAGCATTTT TRBJ1-5 TRBV12-3/TRBV12-4 TRBD1 NA
CASSGQQRNTEAFF TGTGCCAGCAGTGGACAACAGCGAAACACTGAAGCTTTCTTT TRBJ1-1 TRBV2 NA NA
CASSDGPSKFF TGTGCCAGCAGTGACGGACCTAGCAAGTTCTTC TRBJ2-1 TRBV2 NA NA
CASSPRRPGSYEQYF TGTGCCAGCAGCCCGAGGAGGCCGGGCTCCTACGAGCAGTACTTC TRBJ2-7 TRBV7-2 NA NA
CASRKESSYNSPLHF TGTGCCAGCAGGAAGGAGAGCTCCTATAATTCACCCCTCCACTTT TRBJ1-6 TRBV2 NA NA
CASSQPTSGRVETQYF TGCGCCAGCAGCCAGCCCACTAGCGGGAGAGTGGAGACCCAGTACTTC TRBJ2-5 TRBV4-1 TRBD2 NA
CASSSGVTYEQYF TGCGCCAGCAGTAGCGGTGTCACCTACGAGCAGTACTTC TRBJ2-7 TRBV5-1 NA NA
CASSQGQGTSYEQYF TGTGCCAGCAGCCAAGGACAGGGTACGTCCTACGAGCAGTACTTC TRBJ2-7 TRBV4-2 TRBD1 NA
CSAGQGVTEAFF TGCAGTGCCGGACAGGGGGTAACTGAAGCTTTCTTT TRBJ1-1 TRBV20-1 TRBD1 NA
CASSSFGTSGSSYNEQFF TGTGCCAGCAGCTCCTTCGGGACTAGCGGGAGTTCGTACAATGAGCAGTTCTTC TRBJ2-1 TRBV5-4 TRBD2 NA
CSAAKPGQGPAGANVLTF TGCAGCGCTGCCAAACCGGGACAGGGTCCTGCTGGGGCCAACGTCCTGACTTTC TRBJ2-6 TRBV29-1 TRBD1 NA
CASSPSDSRPQYF TGTGCCAGCTCACCCTCGGACAGCCGGCCTCAGTACTTC TRBJ2-5 TRBV18 NA NA
CASRQTGADTQYF TGTGCCAGCCGTCAGACAGGGGCAGATACGCAGTATTTT TRBJ2-3 TRBV12-3/TRBV12-4 TRBD1 NA
CASSDQETQYF TGTGCCAGCAGTGACCAAGAGACCCAGTACTTC TRBJ2-5 TRBV27 NA NA